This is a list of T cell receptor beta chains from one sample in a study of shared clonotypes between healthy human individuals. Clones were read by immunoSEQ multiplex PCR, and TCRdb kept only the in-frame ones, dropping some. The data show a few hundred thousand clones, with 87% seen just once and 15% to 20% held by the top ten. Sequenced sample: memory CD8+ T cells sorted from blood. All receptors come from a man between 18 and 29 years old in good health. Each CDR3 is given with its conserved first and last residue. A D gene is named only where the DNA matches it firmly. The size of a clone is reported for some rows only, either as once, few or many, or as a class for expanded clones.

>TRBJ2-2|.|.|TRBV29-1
CSVELAGTYTGELFF
TGCAGCGTTGAACTCGCGGGCACCTACACCGGGGAGCTGTTTTTT
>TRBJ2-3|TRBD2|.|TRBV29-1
CSVLVLAGTDTQYF
TGCAGCGTCCTTGTCCTAGCGGGCACAGATACGCAGTATTTT
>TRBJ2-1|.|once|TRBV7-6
CASSLGAVNNEQFF
TGTGCCAGCAGCTTAGGGGCAGTAAACAATGAGCAGTTCTTC
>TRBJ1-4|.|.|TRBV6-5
CASRQGHNEKLFF
TGTGCCAGCAGACAGGGTCATAATGAAAAACTGTTTTTT
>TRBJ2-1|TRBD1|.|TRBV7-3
CASSLIGGQGKNEQFF
TGTGCCAGCAGCTTAATAGGTGGACAGGGTAAGAATGAGCAGTTCTTC
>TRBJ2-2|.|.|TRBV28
CASSFTSGELFF
TGTGCCAGCAGTTTTACATCCGGGGAGCTGTTTTTT
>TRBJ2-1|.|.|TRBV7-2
CASSLMASFSYNEQFF
TGTGCCAGCAGCTTAATGGCCTCCTTCTCCTACAATGAGCAGTTCTTC
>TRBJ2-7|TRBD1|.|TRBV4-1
CASSQGQGEGYEQYF
TGCGCCAGCAGCCAAGGACAGGGTGAAGGTTACGAGCAGTACTTC
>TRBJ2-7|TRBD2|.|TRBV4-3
CASSRGTSVGNEQYF
TGCGCCAGCAGCCGAGGGACTAGCGTTGGGAACGAGCAGTACTTC
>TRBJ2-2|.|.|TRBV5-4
CASSPYHGELFF
TGTGCCAGCAGCCCTTACCACGGGGAGCTGTTTTTT
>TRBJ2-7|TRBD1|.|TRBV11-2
CASSPYIGTGPYEQYF
TGTGCCAGCAGTCCCTATATCGGGACAGGGCCCTACGAGCAGTACTTC
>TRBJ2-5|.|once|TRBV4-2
CASSQMYRKGTQYF
TGTGCCAGCAGCCAAATGTACAGGAAGGGGACCCAGTACTTC
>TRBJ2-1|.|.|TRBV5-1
CASSFDSAYNEQFF
TGCGCCAGCAGCTTCGACAGCGCCTACAATGAGCAGTTCTTC
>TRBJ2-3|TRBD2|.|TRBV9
CASSVARGSTDTQYF
TGTGCCAGCAGCGTAGCGCGGGGGAGCACAGATACGCAGTATTTT
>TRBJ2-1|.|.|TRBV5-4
CASSLGTGLSYNEQFF
TGTGCCAGCAGCTTGGGTACAGGGCTCTCCTACAATGAGCAGTTCTTC
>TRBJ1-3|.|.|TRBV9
CASSDRDSGNTIYF
TGTGCCAGCAGCGACAGGGATTCTGGAAACACCATATATTTT
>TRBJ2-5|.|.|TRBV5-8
CASSPRTGGETQYF
TGTGCCAGCAGCCCCCGGACAGGAGGGGAGACCCAGTACTTC
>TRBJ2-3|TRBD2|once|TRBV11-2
CASSLTGGGRSDTQYF
TGTGCCAGCAGCCTGACGGGGGGCGGGAGGTCAGATACGCAGTATTTT
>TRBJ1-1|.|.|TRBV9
CASSPSDLEDTEAFF
TGTGCCAGCAGCCCCTCTGACCTGGAGGACACTGAAGCTTTCTTT
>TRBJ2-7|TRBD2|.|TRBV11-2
CASSLTGGSYEQYF
TGTGCCAGCAGCTTGACGGGAGGATCCTACGAGCAGTACTTC
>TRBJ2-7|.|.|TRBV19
CASSYRVAYEQYF
TGTGCCAGTAGTTACAGGGTTGCCTACGAGCAGTACTTC
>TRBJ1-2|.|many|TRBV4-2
CASGKSGEDYGYTF
TGTGCCAGCGGAAAATCAGGGGAAGACTATGGCTACACCTTC
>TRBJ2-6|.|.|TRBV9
CASSHSGSGANVLTF
TGTGCCAGCAGCCACTCCGGCTCTGGGGCCAACGTCCTGACTTTC
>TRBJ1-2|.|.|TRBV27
CASSLGESYGYTF
TGTGCCAGCAGTTTAGGGGAAAGCTATGGCTACACCTTC
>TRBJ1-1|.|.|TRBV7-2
CASSLYTEAFF
TGTGCCAGCAGCTTGTACACTGAAGCTTTCTTT
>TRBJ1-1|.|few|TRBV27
CASSVQGHNTEAFF
TGTGCCAGCAGTGTACAGGGTCACAACACTGAAGCTTTCTTT
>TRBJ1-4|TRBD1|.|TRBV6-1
CASSDRGTGVEKLFF
TGTGCCAGCAGTGATCGGGGGACAGGGGTCGAAAAACTGTTTTTT
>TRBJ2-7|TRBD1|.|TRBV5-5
CASSSRDRGHYEQYF
TGTGCCAGCAGCTCTCGGGACAGGGGGCACTACGAGCAGTACTTC
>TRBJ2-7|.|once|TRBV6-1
CASVSTGFTYEQYF
TGTGCCAGCGTCTCGACTGGATTCACGTACGAGCAGTACTTC
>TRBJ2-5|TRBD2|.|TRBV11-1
CASSRTSGGSETQYF
TGTGCCAGCAGCCGAACTAGCGGGGGATCGGAGACCCAGTACTTC
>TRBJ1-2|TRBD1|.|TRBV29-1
CSVRDRGPYGYTF
TGCAGCGTGCGGGACAGGGGGCCCTATGGCTACACCTTC
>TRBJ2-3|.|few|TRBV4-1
CASSWLGGTDTQYF
TGCGCCAGCAGCTGGCTAGGTGGCACAGATACGCAGTATTTT
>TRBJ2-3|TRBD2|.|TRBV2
CASSDWLAGVVDTQYF
TGTGCCAGCAGTGATTGGCTAGCGGGAGTAGTGGATACGCAGTATTTT
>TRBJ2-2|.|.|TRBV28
CASNRLAGELFF
TGTGCCAGCAATCGGCTTGCCGGGGAGCTGTTTTTT
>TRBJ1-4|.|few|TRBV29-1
CSVAGAGYGKYEKLFF
TGCAGCGTTGCGGGGGCAGGGTATGGAAAATATGAAAAACTGTTTTTT
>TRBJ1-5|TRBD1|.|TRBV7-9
CASSLGTGGNQPQHF
TGTGCCAGCAGCTTAGGGACAGGAGGTAATCAGCCCCAGCATTTT
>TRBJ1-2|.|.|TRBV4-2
CASSQDIPGQTRYGYTF
TGTGCCAGCAGCCAAGATATACCCGGACAGACTCGCTATGGCTACACCTTC
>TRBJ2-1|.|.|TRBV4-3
CASSQDQQGHEQFF
TGCGCCAGCAGCCAAGATCAACAGGGACATGAGCAGTTCTTC
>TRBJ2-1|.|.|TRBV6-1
CASSEGPTSYNEQFF
TGTGCCAGCAGTGAAGGTCCGACTTCCTACAATGAGCAGTTCTTC
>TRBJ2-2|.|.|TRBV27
CASSNDLTGTGELFF
TGTGCCAGCAGTAACGACTTGACTGGCACCGGGGAGCTGTTTTTT
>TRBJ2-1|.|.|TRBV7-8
CASSQTGTSYNEQFF
TGTGCCAGCAGTCAGACAGGTACTTCCTACAATGAGCAGTTCTTC
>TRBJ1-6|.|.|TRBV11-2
CASSLEVGRTKPLHF
TGTGCCAGCAGCTTAGAAGTAGGGAGGACCAAGCCCCTCCACTTT
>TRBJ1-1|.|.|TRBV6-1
CASSDRSTDTEAFF
TGTGCCAGCAGTGATCGCTCGACGGACACTGAAGCTTTCTTT
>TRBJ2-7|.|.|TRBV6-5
CASSFVGGSYEQYF
TGTGCCAGCAGTTTCGTGGGGGGCTCCTACGAGCAGTACTTC
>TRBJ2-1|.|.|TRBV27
CASSLRGPNNEQFF
TGTGCCAGCAGTTTGAGAGGCCCGAACAATGAGCAGTTCTTC
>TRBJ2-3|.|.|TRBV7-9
CASSPQGDTQYF
TGTGCCAGCAGCCCACAGGGAGATACGCAGTATTTT
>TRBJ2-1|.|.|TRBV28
CASNPTYYNEQFF
TGTGCCAGCAACCCGACGTACTACAATGAGCAGTTCTTC
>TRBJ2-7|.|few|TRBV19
CASSLSGEYSYEQYF
TGTGCCAGTAGTTTGTCGGGGGAATACTCCTACGAGCAGTACTTC
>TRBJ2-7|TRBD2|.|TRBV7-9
CASSMTSGGASSYEQYF
TGTGCCAGCAGCATGACTAGCGGGGGCGCAAGCTCCTACGAGCAGTACTTC
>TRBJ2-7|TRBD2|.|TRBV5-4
CASSWGGLAESLREQYF
TGTGCCAGCAGCTGGGGGGGACTAGCGGAAAGTCTAAGGGAGCAGTACTTC
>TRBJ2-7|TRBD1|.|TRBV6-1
CASSAPRQGYEQYF
TGTGCCAGCAGTGCCCCGAGACAGGGCTACGAGCAGTACTTC
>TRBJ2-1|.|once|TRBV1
CTSSLKPPSSYNEQFF
TGCACCAGCAGCCTCAAGCCTCCCAGCTCCTACAATGAGCAGTTCTTC
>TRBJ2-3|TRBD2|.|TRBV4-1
CASSQRTSGGADTQYF
TGCGCCAGCAGCCAAAGGACTAGCGGGGGTGCAGATACGCAGTATTTT
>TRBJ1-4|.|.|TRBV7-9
CASSLRSERDNEKLFF
TGTGCCAGCAGCTTGCGATCGGAACGGGATAATGAAAAACTGTTTTTT
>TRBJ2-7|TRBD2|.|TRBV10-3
CATLGTSGLYEQYF
TGTGCCACCCTCGGGACTAGCGGGTTATACGAGCAGTACTTC
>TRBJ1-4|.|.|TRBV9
CASSVGGTTNEKLFF
TGTGCCAGCAGCGTAGGGGGGACCACTAATGAAAAACTGTTTTTT
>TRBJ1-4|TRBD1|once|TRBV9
CASSPRPGTGAGSGELFF
TGTGCCAGCAGCCCGAGGCCCGGGACAGGGGCCGGGTCGGGGGAACTGTTTTTT
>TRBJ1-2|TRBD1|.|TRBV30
CAWSSRDSYGYTF
TGTGCCTGGAGTTCACGGGACAGCTATGGCTACACCTTC
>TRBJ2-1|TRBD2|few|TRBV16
CASSQSQASGDYNEQFF
TGTGCCAGCAGCCAATCACAGGCTAGCGGGGACTACAATGAGCAGTTCTTC